This T cell receptor (beta chain) comes out of a study of T-cell memory formation after mild COVID-19. Notes on the study in general: Contracting CD4+ clones sat mainly in CM and EM; CD8+ in EMRA. Among clones contracting day 15 to 85, CD4/CD8 was balanced, whereas later expanders leaned CD4+. Day 37-peaking second-wave clones had unconfirmed SARS-CoV-2 specificity.

With constant-segment primers, 5'RACE yielded cDNA libraries of TCR alpha and TCR beta that carried sample barcodes and UMIs. TCRdb reprocessed the 5' RACE reads with MiXCR, giving one entry per CDR3 protein. Seen here are 14,000 to 15,000 distinct CDR3 sequences, over 20% observed once, and the top ten hold 55% to 65%. This CDR3 has 11 amino acids. V shed 5 bases and J shed 5 bases, with 5 bases lying between them. Germline CDR1 SGHVS, CDR2 FNYEAQ. This clonotype was found many times. Its antigen is unknown. The receptor was derived from a man aged 18-30 years who had mild COVID-19 (a few samples of this study predate the infection). Cell type and time point are not known. J is TRBJ2-3 and V is TRBV7-6, with D unclear. The sequenced sample consisted of PBMCs or a T cell subset sorted from them (not recorded which). CDR3 bases: TGTGCCAGCAGCACTGGAGATACGCAGTATTTT. Protein: CASSTGDTQYF.